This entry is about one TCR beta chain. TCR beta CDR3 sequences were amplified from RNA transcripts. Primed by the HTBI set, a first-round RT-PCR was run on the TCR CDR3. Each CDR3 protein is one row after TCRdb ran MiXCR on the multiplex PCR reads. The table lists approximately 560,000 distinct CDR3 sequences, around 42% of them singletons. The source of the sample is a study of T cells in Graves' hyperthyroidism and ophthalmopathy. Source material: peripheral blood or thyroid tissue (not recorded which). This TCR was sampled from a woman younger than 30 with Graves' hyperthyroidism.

The CDR3 spells CAISAIRDRYGYTIYF. In nucleotides, the CDR3 is TGTGCCATCAGTGCCATCCGGGACCGCTATGGCTACACCATATATTTT. The rearrangement joins TRBV10-3 to TRBJ1-3, with a possible D match to TRBD1 (5 bases). Trimming left V 4 bases short and J 8 bases short, with 21 bases between. The CDR3 runs 16 residues. CDR1 is ENHRY and CDR2 is SYGVKD in the germline V gene.